Listed here are 27 T cell receptor beta chains from one sample, sequenced in a study of T cells after somatic rescue of genetic block. Profiled with immunoSEQ multiplex PCR; TCRdb holds only in-frame clones, not every one. The sample lists about 67,000 clones; just over 90% were seen once. The source material was peripheral blood mononuclear cells (PBMCs). These TCRs come from a man in his forties.

This rearrangement joins TRBV9 to TRBJ2-3; D remains ambiguous. V lost 1 base and J 2 bases, leaving 11 bases between the germline ends. The CDR3 runs 15 residues. The germline gives CDR1 SGDLS, CDR2 YYNGEE. CDR3 sequence: CASSVLGSNTDTQYF. In DNA, the CDR3 is TGTGCCAGCAGCGTATTGGGGTCAAACACAGATACGCAGTATTTT.

This clone has more than one count but fewer than ten. The chain has TRBV6-1 and TRBJ1-4, with TRBD1 matching over 7 bases. V lost 4 bases to trimming and J lost 8 bases; unmatched junction nucleotides: 1. CDR3 size: 12 residues. Per germline, CDR1 MNHNS and CDR2 SASEGT. CDR3 sequence (DNA): TGTGCCAGCAGTGTAGGGGGCGAAAAACTGTTTTTT. Amino acids: CASSVGGEKLFF.

For this clone: The junction and the germline gene differ at one end; a read error may be behind it. Different DNA sequences within this sample yield the same CDR3. The chain couples TRBV10-3 to TRBJ1-2; D remains unclear. Germline loops: CDR1 ENHRY, CDR2 SYGVKD. The CDR3 sequence is 12 residues long. This CDR3 is CAISEGNYGYTF. The CDR3 DNA sequence: TGTGCCATCAGTGAGGGAAACTATGGCTACACCTTT.

V is TRBV9 and J is TRBJ2-5; D ambiguous. The CDR3 extends over 14 amino acids. The V gene's germline CDR1 is SGDLS and CDR2 YYNGEE. The ends were cut back, 1 base at V and 1 base at J, with 8 bases in the middle. The CDR3 loop is CASSVSHSQETQYF. The CDR3 DNA reads TGTGCCAGCAGCGTATCCCACAGCCAAGAGACCCAGTACTTC. The full variable domain, with the rest looked up from reference TRBV9 and TRBJ2-5, is DSGVTQTPKHLITATGQRVTLRCSPRSGDLSVYWYQQSLDQGLQFLIQYYNGEERAKGNILERFSAQQFPDLHSELNLSSLELGDSALYFCASSVSHSQETQYFGPGTRLLVL.

V is TRBV28 and J is TRBJ1-2; a weak D match, TRBD1 (5 bases). V was pared by 5 bases and J by 5 bases, with 9 bases between. The CDR3 sequence is 12 residues long. In germline, CDR1 is MDHEN, CDR2 SYDVKM. In DNA form, the CDR3 reads TGTGCCAGCAGTGTAGGGGAATATGGCTACACCTTC. The encoded protein is CASSVGEYGYTF.

CDR3 region: CASSSLWTSPNEQFF. The DNA of the CDR3 is TGTGCCAGCAGCTCGCTATGGACTAGCCCAAATGAGCAGTTCTTC. The chain has TRBV7-2 and TRBJ2-1; 8 bases are shared with TRBD2. With 4 bases clipped from V and 7 bases from J, the junction kept 9 bases outside the gene matches. The CDR3 is made up of 15 amino acids. The germline CDR1 and CDR2 sequences are SGHTA and FQGNSA.

CDR3 DNA: TGTGCCAGCAGCGGACCCCAGCCCATTACCTTC. Translating gives CASSGPQPITF. This chain uses TRBV9 with TRBJ1-2, with D unresolved. The CDR3 extends over 11 amino acids. Per the germline V gene, CDR1 is SGDLS and CDR2 is YYNGEE. V was cut by 3 bases and J by 14 bases, with 14 bases left in between.

J is TRBJ2-5 and V is TRBV27; no clear D. The DNA end favors TRBJ2-7, so the J call may be wrong. This CDR3 is built from 13 residues. Germline values: CDR1 MNHEY, CDR2 SMNVEV (reference sequence). This CDR3 reads CASSYYKGYEQYF. The CDR3, as DNA: TGTGCCAGCAGTTATTATAAGGGTTACGAGCAGTACTTC.

This chain joins TRBV7-8 and TRBJ1-5; 7 bases line up with TRBD1. Germline assignment: CDR1 SGHVS and CDR2 FQNEAQ. The CDR3 is 14 amino acids. With 4 bases clipped from V and 3 bases from J, the junction kept 3 bases outside the gene matches. The CDR3 protein is CASSSTGANQPQHF. In DNA, the CDR3 is TGTGCCAGCAGCTCTACAGGGGCCAATCAGCCCCAGCATTTT.

The V call is TRBV7-2, the J call TRBJ2-3; D might be TRBD1 (5 bases). The CDR3 has 13 amino acids. Germline lookup yields CDR1 SGHTA and CDR2 FQGNSA. V dropped 4 bases and J dropped 6 bases, with 11 bases sitting between them. CDR3 bases: TGTGCCAGCAGCTCTGACAGTCTGGATACGCAGTATTTT. Its protein is CASSSDSLDTQYF.

Regarding this clone: At one of its ends the junction is not consistent with the germline gene, which may arise from a read error. The rearrangement joins TRBV11-2 to TRBJ1-1, with a tentative D call TRBD1 (5 bases). CDR1 is SGHAT and CDR2 is FQNNGV in the germline V gene. The CDR3 length is 16 residues. The CDR3 coding sequence is TGTGCCAGCAGCTTAGGGGCGGGGGTTATTAACAGTGAAGCTTTCTTT. It yields the protein CASSLGAGVINSEAFF.

In this sample, this clone turned up once. J is TRBJ2-1 and V is TRBV30; D might be TRBD2 (6 bases). Trimming removed 0 bases from V and 4 bases from J, with 10 bases in between. The CDR3 totals 14 residues. Germline CDR1 GTSNPN, CDR2 SVGIG (reference sequence). This CDR3 is CAWSVIGGYNEQFF. The CDR3, as DNA: TGTGCCTGGAGTGTAATCGGGGGTTACAATGAGCAGTTCTTC.

The rearrangement uses TRBV28 and TRBJ2-7, with 9 bases identical to TRBD1. Germline V gene lookup returns CDR1 MDHEN and CDR2 SYDVKM. This CDR3 spans 16 amino acids. V lost 7 bases, J lost 4 bases, and 14 bases stayed unmatched. The CDR3 DNA follows: TGTGCCAGCAATACCGTACACGGGACAGGGTTGTACGAGCAGTACTTC. This translates into CASNTVHGTGLYEQYF.

In its sample, this clone was seen once. This chain links TRBV18 with TRBJ2-5; TRBD1 might be the D (6 bases). Trimming took off 6 bases at V and 5 bases at J, with 13 bases between the two ends. The CDR3 runs to 13 residues. CDR1 KGHSH and CDR2 LQKENI come from the germline V gene. CDR3 DNA sequence: TGTGCCAGCTCCACCCGGCAGGGGGAGACCCAGTACTTC. Its translation is CASSTRQGETQYF.

This sequence joins TRBV7-6 and TRBJ2-5, with 8 positions matching TRBD1. J lost 1 base, V lost 5 bases, and 9 bases had no gene match. The CDR3 covers 16 residues. Germline lookup yields CDR1 SGHVS and CDR2 FNYEAQ. The CDR3 coding sequence is TGTGCCAGCAGCCCCGGGACAGGAGACTTCCAAGAGACCCAGTACTTC. This translates into CASSPGTGDFQETQYF.

The chain joins TRBV2 to TRBJ2-5; 11 nucleotides align to TRBD2. The germline gives CDR1 SNHLY, CDR2 FYNNEI. The CDR3 sequence is 17 residues long. V dropped 7 bases and J dropped 0; count of bases not matched to a gene: 10. CDR3 sequence reads: CASKLAGGLLYQETQYF. DNA for the CDR3: TGTGCCAGCAAGCTAGCGGGGGGACTCTTGTACCAAGAGACCCAGTACTTC. Variable domain in full (rest from reference TRBV2 and TRBJ2-5): EPEVTQTPSHQVTQMGQEVILRCVPISNHLYFYWYRQILGQKVEFLVSFYNNEISEKSEIFDDQFSVERPDGSNFTLKIRSTKLEDSAMYFCASKLAGGLLYQETQYFGPGTRLLVL.

This chain connects TRBV2 to TRBJ2-3; D call uncertain. Germline V gene lookup returns CDR1 SNHLY and CDR2 FYNNEI. Trimming shortened V by 5 bases and J by 1 base, and 10 bases separated the two germline ends. The CDR3 has 14 residues. Written as DNA, the CDR3 is TGTGCCAGCAGTCCGGAGAGTGGCACAGATACGCAGTATTTT. Its translation: CASSPESGTDTQYF.

Here the CDR3 reads CSVEFIGDRGTDTQYF. CDR3 DNA sequence: TGCAGCGTTGAATTTATTGGGGACAGGGGCACAGATACGCAGTATTTT. The chain couples TRBV29-1 to TRBJ2-3, with 9 positions matching TRBD1. The V segment lost 2 bases and the J segment 1 base; nucleotides outside the gene matches: 7. The CDR3 length is 16 residues. CDR1 and CDR2 (germline): SQVTM, ANQGSEA.

The chain joins TRBV7-2 to TRBJ2-7, with TRBD1 identical over 7 bases. The germline gives CDR1 SGHTA, CDR2 FQGNSA. This CDR3 region has 14 residues. Trimming removed 4 bases from V and 5 bases from J; junction bases left unmatched: 8. The CDR3 spells CASSSRQGINEQYF. CDR3 in DNA: TGTGCCAGCAGCTCCCGACAGGGTATCAACGAGCAGTACTTC.

This clone appeared a single time. The genes are TRBV18 and TRBJ2-1; TRBD1 matches at 10 bases. CDR1 KGHSH and CDR2 LQKENI come from the germline V gene. J was trimmed by 5 bases and V by 5 bases; bases with no gene match: 3. The CDR3 covers 14 residues. CDR3 sequence: CASSVGTGDNEQFF. The CDR3 nucleotides are TGTGCCAGCTCAGTCGGGACAGGGGACAATGAGCAGTTCTTC.

This rearrangement joins TRBV19 to TRBJ2-1; a possible D gene is TRBD1 (6 bases). The CDR3 extends over 13 amino acids. The germline CDR1 and CDR2 sequences are LNHDA and SQIVND (reference sequence). Trimming shortened V by 11 bases and J by 8 bases, and 19 bases separated the two germline ends. CDR3 sequence: CAGAVSSGDEQFF. DNA of the CDR3: TGTGCCGGGGCAGTGAGCTCAGGGGATGAGCAGTTCTTC.

The V and J genes are TRBV5-6 and TRBJ2-2; TRBD1 aligns across 10 bases. The CDR3 is 17 residues long. Germline CDR1 reads SGHDT; CDR2 reads YYEEEE. With V trimmed by 2 bases and J by 5 bases, 9 bases remained unmatched. The CDR3 DNA follows: TGTGCCAGCAGCTTCGGTGGACAGGGGGGATGGACCGGGGAGCTGTTTTTT. Its translation is CASSFGGQGGWTGELFF.

The chain joins TRBV9 to TRBJ1-5; TRBD1 is a possible D gene (5 bases). Germline V gives CDR1 SGDLS, CDR2 YYNGEE. The CDR3 sequence is 15 residues long. V was cut by 0 bases and J by 4 bases, with 11 bases left in between. The CDR3 region is CASSVGPSGNQPQHF. The CDR3 bases are TGTGCCAGCAGCGTAGGGCCCTCAGGGAATCAGCCCCAGCATTTT.

This chain joins TRBV10-1 and TRBJ2-3; 11 bases are a match to TRBD2. CDR1 and CDR2 from the germline V gene are WNHNN and SYGVQD (reference sequence). V lost 3 bases, J lost 4 bases, and 9 bases stayed unmatched. The CDR3 runs 17 residues. CDR3 amino acids: CASSEGELAGVSDTQYF. CDR3 bases: TGCGCCAGCAGTGAAGGGGAACTAGCGGGAGTTTCAGATACGCAGTATTTT.

The J gene is TRBJ2-3, the V gene TRBV30; 8 bases align to TRBD2. The CDR3 sequence is 15 residues long. The trim removed 4 bases at V and 4 bases at J, leaving 10 bases unmatched. CDR1 GTSNPN and CDR2 SVGIG come from the germline V gene (reference sequence). Here the CDR3 DNA reads TGTGCCTGGATGGGCGGGGGGCGTTTTCCAGATACGCAGTATTTT. Translating it yields CAWMGGGRFPDTQYF.

The DNA of the CDR3 is TGTGCCAGCAGGGGGGGCGACTCTGGGGCCAACGTCCTGACTTTC. Translated: CASRGGDSGANVLTF. This chain links TRBV2 with TRBJ2-6; TRBD1 or TRBD2 may be the D gene (6 bases each). Per the germline V gene, CDR1 is SNHLY and CDR2 is FYNNEI. The CDR3 sequence is 15 residues long. The V end was cut by 6 bases, the J end by 0 bases, with 9 bases between.

In DNA, the CDR3 is TGTGCGGGGGAAAGCAATCAGCCCCAGCATTTT. Encoded protein: CAGESNQPQHF. The genes are TRBV21-1 and TRBJ1-5. TRBV21-1 is noted as a pseudogene. This CDR3 is 11 amino acids long.